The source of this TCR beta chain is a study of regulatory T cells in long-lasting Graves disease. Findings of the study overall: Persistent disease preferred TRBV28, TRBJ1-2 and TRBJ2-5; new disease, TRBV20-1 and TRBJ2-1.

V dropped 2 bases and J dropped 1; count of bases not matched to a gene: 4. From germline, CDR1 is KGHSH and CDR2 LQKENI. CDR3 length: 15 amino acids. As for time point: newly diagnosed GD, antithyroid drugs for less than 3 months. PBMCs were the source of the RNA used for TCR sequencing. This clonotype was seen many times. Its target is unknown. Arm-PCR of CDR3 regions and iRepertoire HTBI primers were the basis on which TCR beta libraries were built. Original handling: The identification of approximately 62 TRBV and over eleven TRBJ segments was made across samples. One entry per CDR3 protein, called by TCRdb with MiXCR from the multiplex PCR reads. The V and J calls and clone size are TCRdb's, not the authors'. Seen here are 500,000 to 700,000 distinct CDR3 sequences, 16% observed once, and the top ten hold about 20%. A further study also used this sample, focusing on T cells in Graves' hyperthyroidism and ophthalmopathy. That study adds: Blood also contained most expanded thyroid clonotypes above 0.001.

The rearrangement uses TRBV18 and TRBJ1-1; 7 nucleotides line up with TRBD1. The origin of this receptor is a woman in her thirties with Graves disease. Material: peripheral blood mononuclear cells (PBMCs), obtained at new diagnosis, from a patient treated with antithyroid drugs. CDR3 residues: CASSPYGTANTEAFF. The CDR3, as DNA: TGTGCCAGCTCACCATACGGGACAGCGAACACTGAAGCTTTCTTT.